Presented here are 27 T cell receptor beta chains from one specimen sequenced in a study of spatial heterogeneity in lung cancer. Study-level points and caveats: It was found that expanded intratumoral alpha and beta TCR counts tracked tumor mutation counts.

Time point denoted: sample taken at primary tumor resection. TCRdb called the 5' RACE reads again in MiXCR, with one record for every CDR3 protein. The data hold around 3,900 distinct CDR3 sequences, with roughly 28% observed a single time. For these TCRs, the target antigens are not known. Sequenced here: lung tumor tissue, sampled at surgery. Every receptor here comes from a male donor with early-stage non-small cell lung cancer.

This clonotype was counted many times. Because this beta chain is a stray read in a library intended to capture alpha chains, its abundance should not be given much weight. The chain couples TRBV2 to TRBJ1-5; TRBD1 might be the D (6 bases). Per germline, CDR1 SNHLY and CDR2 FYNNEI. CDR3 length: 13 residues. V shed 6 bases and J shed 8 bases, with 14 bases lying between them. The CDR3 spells CASRAGEVEPQHF. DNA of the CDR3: TGTGCCAGCAGGGCAGGGGAGGTGGAGCCCCAGCATTTT.

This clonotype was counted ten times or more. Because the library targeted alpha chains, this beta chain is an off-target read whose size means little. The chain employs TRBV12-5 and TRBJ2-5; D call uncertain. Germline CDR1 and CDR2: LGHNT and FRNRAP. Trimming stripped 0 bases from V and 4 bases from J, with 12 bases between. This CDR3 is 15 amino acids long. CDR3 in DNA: TGTGCTAGTGGTTTGGTACGGAAGGATCGAGAGACCCAGTACTTC. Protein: CASGLVRKDRETQYF. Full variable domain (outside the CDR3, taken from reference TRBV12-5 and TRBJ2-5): DARVTQTPRHKVTEMGQEVTMRCQPILGHNTVFWYRQTMMQGLELLAYFRNRAPLDDSGMPKDRFSAEMPDATLATLKIQPSEPRDSAVYFCASGLVRKDRETQYFGPGTRLLVL.

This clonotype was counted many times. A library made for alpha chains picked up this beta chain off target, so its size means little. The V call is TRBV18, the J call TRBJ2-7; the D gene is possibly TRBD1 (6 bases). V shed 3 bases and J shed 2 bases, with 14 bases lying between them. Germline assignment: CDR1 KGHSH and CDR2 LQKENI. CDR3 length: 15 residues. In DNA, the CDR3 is TGTGCCAGCTCACCGGGGCAGGGGATCCCCTACGAGCAGTACTTC. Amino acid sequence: CASSPGQGIPYEQYF.

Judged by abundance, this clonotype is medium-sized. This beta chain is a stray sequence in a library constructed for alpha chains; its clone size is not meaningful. CDR3 sequence (DNA): TGTGCCAGCATCCCCATGGGGGGGGTATACACCGGGGAGCTGTTTTTT. The encoded protein is CASIPMGGVYTGELFF. The chain carries TRBV28 and TRBJ2-2; TRBD2 matches 7 bases. The CDR3 extends over 16 amino acids. Germline loops: CDR1 MDHEN, CDR2 SYDVKM. The trim removed 7 bases at V and 3 bases at J, leaving 11 bases unmatched.

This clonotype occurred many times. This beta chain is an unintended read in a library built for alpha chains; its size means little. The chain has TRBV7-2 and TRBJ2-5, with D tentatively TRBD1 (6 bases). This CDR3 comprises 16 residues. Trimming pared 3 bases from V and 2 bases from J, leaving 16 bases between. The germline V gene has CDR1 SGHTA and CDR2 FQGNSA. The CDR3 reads CASSLRRTDRQETQYF. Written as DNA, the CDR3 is TGTGCCAGCAGCTTGAGGAGGACCGACAGGCAAGAGACCCAGTACTTC.

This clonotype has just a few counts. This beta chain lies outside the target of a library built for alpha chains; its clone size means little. This CDR3 is CASSSVGVSNQPQHF. The DNA of the CDR3 is TGTGCCAGCAGTTCGGTGGGGGTCAGCAATCAGCCCCAGCATTTT. J is TRBJ1-5 and V is TRBV28; TRBD1 is a possible D gene (5 bases). Trimming cost V 4 bases and J 1 base, with 11 bases left between them. The CDR3 is made up of 15 amino acids. In germline, CDR1 is MDHEN, CDR2 SYDVKM.

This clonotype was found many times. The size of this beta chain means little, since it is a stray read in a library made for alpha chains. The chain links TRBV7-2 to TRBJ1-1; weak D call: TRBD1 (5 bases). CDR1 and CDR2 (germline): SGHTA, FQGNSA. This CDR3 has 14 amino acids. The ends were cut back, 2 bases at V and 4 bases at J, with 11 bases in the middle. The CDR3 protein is CASSLRGGSTEAFF. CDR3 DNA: TGTGCCAGCAGCTTACGTGGGGGTTCCACTGAAGCTTTCTTT.

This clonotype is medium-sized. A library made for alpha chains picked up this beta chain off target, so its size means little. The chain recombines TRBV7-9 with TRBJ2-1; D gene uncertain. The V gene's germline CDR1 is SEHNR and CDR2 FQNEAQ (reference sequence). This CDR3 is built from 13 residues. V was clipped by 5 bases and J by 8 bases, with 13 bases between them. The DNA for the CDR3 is TGTGCCAGCAGCGCGGACCCTATGGATGAGCAGTTCTTC. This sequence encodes CASSADPMDEQFF. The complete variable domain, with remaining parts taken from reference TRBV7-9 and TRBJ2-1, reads DTGVSQNPRHKITKRGQNVTFRCDPISEHNRLYWYRQTLGQGPEFLTYFQNEAQLEKSRLLSDRFSAERPKGSFSTLEIQRTEQGDSAMYLCASSADPMDEQFFGPGTRLTVL.

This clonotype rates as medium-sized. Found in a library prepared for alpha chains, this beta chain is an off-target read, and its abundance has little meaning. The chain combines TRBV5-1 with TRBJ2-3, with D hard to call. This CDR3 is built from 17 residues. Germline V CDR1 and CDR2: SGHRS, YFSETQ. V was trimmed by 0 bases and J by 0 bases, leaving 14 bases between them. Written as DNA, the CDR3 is TGCGCCAGCAGCTTGGACTCAATTGTGGGGAGCACAGATACGCAGTATTTT. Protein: CASSLDSIVGSTDTQYF. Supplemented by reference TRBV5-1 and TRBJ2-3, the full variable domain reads KAGVTQTPRYLIKTRGQQVTLSCSPISGHRSVSWYQQTPGQGLQFLFEYFSETQRNKGNFPGRFSGRQFSNSRSEMNVSTLELGDSALYLCASSLDSIVGSTDTQYFGPGTRLTVL.

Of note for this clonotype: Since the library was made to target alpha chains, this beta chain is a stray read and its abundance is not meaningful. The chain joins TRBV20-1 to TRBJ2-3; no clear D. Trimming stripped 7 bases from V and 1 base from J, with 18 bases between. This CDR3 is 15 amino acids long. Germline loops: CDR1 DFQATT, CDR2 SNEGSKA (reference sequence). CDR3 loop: CSVAVASVGTDTQYF. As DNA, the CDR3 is TGCAGTGTTGCAGTAGCTAGTGTAGGCACAGATACGCAGTATTTT.

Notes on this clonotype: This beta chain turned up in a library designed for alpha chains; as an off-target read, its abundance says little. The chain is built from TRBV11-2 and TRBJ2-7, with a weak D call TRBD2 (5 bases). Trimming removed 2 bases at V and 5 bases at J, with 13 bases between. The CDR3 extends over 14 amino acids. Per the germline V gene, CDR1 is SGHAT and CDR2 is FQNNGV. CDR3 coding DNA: TGTGCCAGCAGCTTAATGCAAGGGAGCCACGAGCAGTACTTC. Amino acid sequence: CASSLMQGSHEQYF.

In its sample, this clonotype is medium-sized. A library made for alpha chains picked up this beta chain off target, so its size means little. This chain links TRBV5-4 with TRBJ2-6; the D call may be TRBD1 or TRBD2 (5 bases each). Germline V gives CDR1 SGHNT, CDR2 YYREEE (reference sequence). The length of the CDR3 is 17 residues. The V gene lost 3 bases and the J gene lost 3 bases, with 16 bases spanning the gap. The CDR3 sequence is CASSSTRDRFGANVLTF. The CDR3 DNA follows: TGTGCCAGCAGCTCTACTAGAGACAGATTTGGGGCCAACGTCCTGACTTTC.

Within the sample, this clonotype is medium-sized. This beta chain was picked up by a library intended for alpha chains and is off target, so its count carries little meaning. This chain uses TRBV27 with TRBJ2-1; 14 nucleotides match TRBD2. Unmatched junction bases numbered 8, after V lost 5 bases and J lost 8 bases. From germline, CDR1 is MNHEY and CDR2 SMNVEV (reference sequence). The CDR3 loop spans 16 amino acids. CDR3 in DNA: TGTGCCAGCAGTGATGGGACTAGCGGGAGCATGGATGAGCAGTTCTTC. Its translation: CASSDGTSGSMDEQFF.

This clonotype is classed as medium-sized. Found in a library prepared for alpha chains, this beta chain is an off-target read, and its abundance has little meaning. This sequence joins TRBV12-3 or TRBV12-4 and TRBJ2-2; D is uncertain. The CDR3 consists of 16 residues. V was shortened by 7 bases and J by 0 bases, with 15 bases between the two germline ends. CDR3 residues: CASTTSGVTNTGELFF. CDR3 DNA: TGTGCCAGCACAACCTCCGGAGTGACGAACACCGGGGAGCTGTTTTTT.

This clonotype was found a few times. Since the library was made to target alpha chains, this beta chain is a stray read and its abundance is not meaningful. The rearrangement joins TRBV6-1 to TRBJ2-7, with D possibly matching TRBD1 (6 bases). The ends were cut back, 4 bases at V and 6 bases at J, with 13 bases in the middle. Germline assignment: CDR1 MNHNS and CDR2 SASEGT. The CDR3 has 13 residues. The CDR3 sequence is CASSAGTSTEQYF. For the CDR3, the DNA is TGTGCCAGCAGTGCCGGGACATCCACCGAGCAGTACTTC.

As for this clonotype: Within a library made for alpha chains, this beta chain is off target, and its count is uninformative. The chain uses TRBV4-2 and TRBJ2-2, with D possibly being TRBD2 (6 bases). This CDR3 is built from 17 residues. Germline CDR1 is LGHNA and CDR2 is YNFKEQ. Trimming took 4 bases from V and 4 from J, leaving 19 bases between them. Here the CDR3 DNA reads TGTGCCAGCAGCCCATCGCCGGCTAGCGAGATCACCGGGGAGCTGTTTTTT. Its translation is CASSPSPASEITGELFF.

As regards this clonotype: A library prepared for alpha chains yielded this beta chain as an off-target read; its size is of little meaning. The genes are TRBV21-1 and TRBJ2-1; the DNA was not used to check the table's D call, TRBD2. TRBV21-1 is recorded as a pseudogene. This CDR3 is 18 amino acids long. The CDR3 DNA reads TGTGCCAGCAGCAAAGATCGGGCGCGGGGGGCCTCCTACAATGAGCAGTTCTTC. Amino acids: CASSKDRARGASYNEQFF.

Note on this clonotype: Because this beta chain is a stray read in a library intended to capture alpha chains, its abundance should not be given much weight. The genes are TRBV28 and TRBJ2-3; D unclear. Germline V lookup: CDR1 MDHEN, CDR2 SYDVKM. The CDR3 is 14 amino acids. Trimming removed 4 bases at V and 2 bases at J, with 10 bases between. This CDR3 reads CASSSLWSTDTQYF. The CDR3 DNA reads TGTGCCAGCAGTTCCCTATGGTCCACAGATACGCAGTATTTT. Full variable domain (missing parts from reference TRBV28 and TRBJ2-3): DVKVTQSSRYLVKRTGEKVFLECVQDMDHENMFWYRQDPGLGLRLIYFSYDVKMKEKGDIPEGYSVSREKKERFSLILESASTNQTSMYLCASSSLWSTDTQYFGPGTRLTVL.

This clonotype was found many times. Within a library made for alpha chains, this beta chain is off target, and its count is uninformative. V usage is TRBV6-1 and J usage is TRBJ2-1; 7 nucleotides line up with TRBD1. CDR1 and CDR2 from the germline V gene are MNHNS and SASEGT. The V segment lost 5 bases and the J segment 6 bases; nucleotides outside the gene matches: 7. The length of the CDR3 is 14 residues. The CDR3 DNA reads TGTGCCAGCAGTTCCGGGACAGTACTCAATGAGCAGTTCTTC. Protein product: CASSSGTVLNEQFF.

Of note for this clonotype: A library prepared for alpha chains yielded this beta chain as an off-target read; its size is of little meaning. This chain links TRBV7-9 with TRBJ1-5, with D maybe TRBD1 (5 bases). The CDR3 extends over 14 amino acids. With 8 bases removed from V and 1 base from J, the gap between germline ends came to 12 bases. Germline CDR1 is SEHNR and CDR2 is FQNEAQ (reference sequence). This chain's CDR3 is CASGIGGSNQPQHF. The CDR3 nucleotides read TGTGCCAGCGGAATTGGGGGGAGCAATCAGCCCCAGCATTTT.

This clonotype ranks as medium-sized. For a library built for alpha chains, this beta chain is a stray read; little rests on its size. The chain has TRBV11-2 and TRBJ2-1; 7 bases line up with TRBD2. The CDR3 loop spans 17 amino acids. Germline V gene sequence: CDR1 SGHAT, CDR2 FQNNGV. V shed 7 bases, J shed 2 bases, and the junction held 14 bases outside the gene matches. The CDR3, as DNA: TGTGCCAGCACCCCGATGTTTGCGGGAGCGACCTACAATGAGCAGTTCTTC. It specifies CASTPMFAGATYNEQFF.

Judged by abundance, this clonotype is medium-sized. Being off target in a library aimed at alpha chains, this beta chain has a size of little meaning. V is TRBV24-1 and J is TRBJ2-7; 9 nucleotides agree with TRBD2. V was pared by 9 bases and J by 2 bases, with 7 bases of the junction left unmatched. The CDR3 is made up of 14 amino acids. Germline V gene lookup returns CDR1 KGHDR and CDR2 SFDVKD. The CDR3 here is CATESGGYPYEQYF. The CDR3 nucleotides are TGTGCCACCGAAAGCGGGGGGTACCCCTACGAGCAGTACTTC.

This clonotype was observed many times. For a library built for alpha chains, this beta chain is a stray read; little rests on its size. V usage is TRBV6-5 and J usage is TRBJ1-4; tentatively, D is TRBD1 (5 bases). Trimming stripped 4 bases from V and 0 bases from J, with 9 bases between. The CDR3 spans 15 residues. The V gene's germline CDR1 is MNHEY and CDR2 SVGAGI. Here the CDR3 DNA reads TGTGCCAGCAGTTGGGACGGCGCAACTAATGAAAAACTGTTTTTT. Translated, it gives CASSWDGATNEKLFF.

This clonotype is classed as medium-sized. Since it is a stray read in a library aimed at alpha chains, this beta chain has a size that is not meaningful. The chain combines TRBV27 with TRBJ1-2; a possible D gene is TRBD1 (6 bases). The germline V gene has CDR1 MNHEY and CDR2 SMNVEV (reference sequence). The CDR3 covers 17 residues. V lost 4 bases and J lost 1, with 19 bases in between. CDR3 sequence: CASSSQPGQISNYGYTF. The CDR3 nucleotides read TGTGCCAGCAGTTCCCAACCAGGACAGATAAGTAACTATGGCTACACCTTC.

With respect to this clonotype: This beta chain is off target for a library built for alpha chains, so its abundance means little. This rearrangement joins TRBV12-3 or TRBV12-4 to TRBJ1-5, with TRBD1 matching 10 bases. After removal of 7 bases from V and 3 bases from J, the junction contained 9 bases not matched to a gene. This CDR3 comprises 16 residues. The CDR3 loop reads CASKPGQGDDNQPQHF. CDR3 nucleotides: TGTGCCAGCAAACCCGGACAGGGGGATGACAATCAGCCCCAGCATTTT.

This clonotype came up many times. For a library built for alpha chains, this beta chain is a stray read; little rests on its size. This chain's CDR3 is CSARWVQSNEKLFF. The CDR3, as DNA: TGCAGTGCTCGTTGGGTCCAGAGTAATGAAAAACTGTTTTTT. V and J are TRBV20-1 and TRBJ1-4; D unresolved. Trimming removed 5 bases from V and 4 bases from J, with 14 bases in between. The CDR3 extends over 14 amino acids. In germline, CDR1 is DFQATT, CDR2 SNEGSKA (reference sequence).

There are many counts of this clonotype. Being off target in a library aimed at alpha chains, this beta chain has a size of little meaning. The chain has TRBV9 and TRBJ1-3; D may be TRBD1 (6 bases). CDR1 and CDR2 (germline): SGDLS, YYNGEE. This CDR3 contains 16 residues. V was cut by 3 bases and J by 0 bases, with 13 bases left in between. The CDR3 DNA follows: TGTGCCAGCAGCGCACTGGCAGGGGTCTCTGGAAACACCATATATTTT. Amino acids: CASSALAGVSGNTIYF.